The 23 T cell receptor beta chains below all came from one sample that was sequenced in a study of T cell responses to AZD1222 COVID-19 vaccine. The table came from immunoSEQ multiplex PCR; TCRdb's copy has only in-frame clones and leaves some out. In the table there are about 77,000 clones, more than 85% of which are singletons. The sequencing here drew on peripheral blood, taken 28 days after the second AZD1222 dose. These receptors all stem from an adult who received the AZD1222 COVID-19 vaccine.

V is TRBV30 and J is TRBJ1-5; possible D gene TRBD1, 5 bases. Germline CDR1 is GTSNPN and CDR2 is SVGIG (reference sequence). CDR3 length equals 12 residues. V was trimmed by 1 base and J by 6 bases, leaving 7 bases between them. CDR3 nucleotides: TGTGCCTGGAGTGCTCAGGGTCAGCCCCAGCATTTT. Translation gives CAWSAQGQPQHF.

The chain carries TRBV19 and TRBJ2-7; 7 positions match TRBD2. With 9 bases clipped from V and 0 bases from J, the junction kept 5 bases outside the gene matches. This CDR3 is 13 amino acids long. Per the germline V gene, CDR1 is LNHDA and CDR2 is SQIVND (reference sequence). The CDR3 spells CASTGGPSYEQYF. The CDR3 DNA follows: TGTGCCAGCACGGGAGGCCCCTCCTACGAGCAGTACTTC.

The rearrangement links TRBV4-2 to TRBJ1-2, with D perhaps matching TRBD1 (6 bases). The CDR3 length is 16 residues. Germline V gene data show CDR1 as LGHNA and CDR2 as YNFKEQ. The V and J ends lost 0 bases and 8 bases respectively, with 19 bases between them. The CDR3 region has the DNA TGTGCCAGCAGCCAAGATTCCTCACAGGGCTGGGTGGGCTACACCTTC. Translating gives CASSQDSSQGWVGYTF.

The chain couples TRBV19 to TRBJ1-3; D may be TRBD1 (6 bases). CDR1 is LNHDA, CDR2 SQIVND, per germline (reference sequence). This CDR3 has 15 amino acids. The germline V and J ends were trimmed by 5 bases and 0 bases, with 11 bases remaining between them. CDR3 sequence reads: CASSSTGSSGNTIYF. The CDR3, as DNA: TGTGCCAGTAGTTCAACAGGGAGCTCTGGAAACACCATATATTTT.

The J gene is TRBJ2-7, the V gene TRBV27; 7 bases fit TRBD1. After removal of 4 bases from V and 4 bases from J, the junction contained 10 bases not matched to a gene. This CDR3 has 15 amino acids. Germline V gene data show CDR1 as MNHEY and CDR2 as SMNVEV (reference sequence). In DNA form, the CDR3 reads TGTGCCAGCAGTTCCCCGGGACAGACCTTTTACGAGCAGTACTTC. It yields the protein CASSSPGQTFYEQYF.

The chain combines TRBV14 with TRBJ2-7; a weak D match, TRBD2 (5 bases). CDR3 size: 14 residues. Trimming left V 1 base short and J 6 bases short, with 13 bases between. Germline assignment: CDR1 SGHDN and CDR2 FVKESK. CDR3 sequence: CASSQVGSRGEQYF. CDR3 DNA: TGTGCCAGCAGCCAAGTCGGTTCCCGGGGCGAGCAGTACTTC.

CDR3 bases: TGTGCCAGCAGCCAAACAGCGGGAGAGTCCTACAATGAGCAGTTCTTC. Translated, it gives CASSQTAGESYNEQFF. The V gene is TRBV7-9, the J gene TRBJ2-1, with 8 bases matching TRBD2. CDR1 SEHNR and CDR2 FQNEAQ come from the germline V gene (reference sequence). This CDR3 contains 16 residues. The trim removed 5 bases at V and 1 base at J, leaving 7 bases unmatched.

The V call is TRBV5-1, the J call TRBJ2-1; 9 positions agree with TRBD2. This CDR3 region has 16 residues. Germline-derived CDR1 and CDR2 are SGHRS and YFSETQ. Unmatched junction bases numbered 5, after V lost 0 bases and J lost 4 bases. CDR3 in amino acids: CASSLGPTSGYNEQFF. As DNA, the CDR3 is TGCGCCAGCAGCTTGGGGCCGACTAGCGGATACAATGAGCAGTTCTTC.

The chain employs TRBV14 and TRBJ1-4, with 7 nucleotides matching TRBD1. The germline gives CDR1 SGHDN, CDR2 FVKESK. The CDR3 spans 14 residues. With V trimmed by 4 bases and J by 5 bases, 4 bases remained unmatched. DNA for the CDR3: TGTGCCAGCAGCCCCAGACAGGGCAATGAAAAACTGTTTTTT. Residues: CASSPRQGNEKLFF. The variable domain in full, completed from reference TRBV14 and TRBJ1-4, reads EAGVTQFPSHSVIEKGQTVTLRCDPISGHDNLYWYRRVMGKEIKFLLHFVKESKQDESGMPNNRFLAERTGGTYSTLKVQPAELEDSGVYFCASSPRQGNEKLFFGSGTQLSVL.

The rearrangement uses TRBV19 and TRBJ1-4; a possible D gene is TRBD1 (6 bases). The CDR3 has 14 amino acids. V shed 3 bases and J shed 8 bases, with 13 bases lying between them. Per germline, CDR1 LNHDA and CDR2 SQIVND (reference sequence). The CDR3 is CASSIGGRGEKLFF. In DNA, the CDR3 is TGTGCCAGTAGTATCGGGGGCCGAGGGGAAAAACTGTTTTTT.

The gene calls are TRBV30 and TRBJ2-3; D may be TRBD2 (6 bases). Germline-derived CDR1 and CDR2 are GTSNPN and SVGIG (reference sequence). The ends were cut back, 1 base at V and 6 bases at J, with 20 bases in the middle. CDR3 length equals 16 residues. CDR3 coding DNA: TGTGCCTGGAGTGCCCCAGGGCCGCGGGGAGTGGATACGCAGTATTTT. Its protein is CAWSAPGPRGVDTQYF. The full variable domain, rest sourced from reference TRBV30 and TRBJ2-3, is SQTIHQWPATLVQPVGSPLSLECTVEGTSNPNLYWYRQAAGRGLQLLFYSVGIGQISSEVPQNLSASRPQDRQFILSSKKLLLSDSGFYLCAWSAPGPRGVDTQYFGPGTRLTVL.

The chain employs TRBV5-8 and TRBJ2-6, with TRBD2 as a possible D gene (6 bases). Germline V gives CDR1 SGHTS, CDR2 YDEGEE. The CDR3 consists of 16 residues. Trimming took 4 bases from V and 2 from J, leaving 13 bases between them. The CDR3 reads CASSRRDRAGANVLTF. As DNA, the CDR3 is TGTGCCAGCAGCCGGAGGGACCGAGCTGGGGCCAACGTCCTGACTTTC.

This clone was seen once. This sequence joins TRBV5-4 and TRBJ2-3; 10 positions agree with TRBD1. CDR3 length equals 18 residues. Germline V CDR1 and CDR2: SGHNT, YYREEE (reference sequence). Trimming removed 2 bases from V and 5 bases from J; junction bases left unmatched: 14. The CDR3 is CASSFSSPGGQGQDTQYF. DNA for the CDR3: TGTGCCAGCAGCTTTTCTTCGCCAGGGGGACAGGGGCAAGATACGCAGTATTTT.

The chain has TRBV30 and TRBJ1-2; 8 positions agree with TRBD1. CDR1 is GTSNPN and CDR2 is SVGIG in the germline V gene (reference sequence). This CDR3 is 13 amino acids long. Germline trimming cut 5 bases from V and 6 bases from J; bases unmatched to any gene: 8. CDR3 DNA: TGTGCCTGGGGCTTCCGACAGGGGAATGGCTACACCTTC. It translates to CAWGFRQGNGYTF.

The chain combines TRBV5-5 with TRBJ1-6; a weak D match, TRBD1 (6 bases). Germline loops: CDR1 SGHKS, CDR2 YYEKEE (reference sequence). There are 18 residues in the CDR3. Trimming shortened V by 4 bases and J by 4 bases, and 21 bases separated the two germline ends. CDR3 protein: CASSGTGMWALYNSPLHF. For the CDR3, the DNA is TGTGCCAGCAGCGGAACAGGGATGTGGGCCCTTTATAATTCACCCCTCCACTTT.

The gene calls are TRBV11-2 and TRBJ2-7; 7 bases agree with TRBD1. J was trimmed by 4 bases and V by 5 bases; bases with no gene match: 5. The CDR3 sequence is 13 residues long. The V gene's germline CDR1 is SGHAT and CDR2 FQNNGV. This chain's CDR3 is CASSHGQVYEQYF. In DNA, the CDR3 is TGTGCCAGCAGCCACGGACAGGTTTACGAGCAGTACTTC. Based on the CDR3 plus reference TRBV11-2 and TRBJ2-7, the full variable domain is EAGVAQSPRYKIIEKRQSVAFWCNPISGHATLYWYQQILGQGPKLLIQFQNNGVVDDSQLPKDRFSAERLKGVDSTLKIQPAKLEDSAVYLCASSHGQVYEQYFGPGTRLTVT.

The chain combines TRBV10-3 with TRBJ2-5; D is perhaps TRBD1 (6 bases). Trimming took off 0 bases at V and 4 bases at J, with 18 bases between the two ends. The germline V gene encodes CDR1 ENHRY and CDR2 SYGVKD. CDR3 length: 17 residues. CDR3 DNA sequence: TGTGCCATCAGTGAGTCGAGGGGGATTGAAGGAAGAGAGACCCAGTACTTC. Protein product: CAISESRGIEGRETQYF.

The chain combines TRBV29-1 with TRBJ2-5, with D perhaps TRBD1 or TRBD2 (5 bases each). The V gene's germline CDR1 is SQVTM and CDR2 ANQGSEA. The CDR3 length is 16 residues. The V and J ends lost 2 bases and 3 bases respectively, with 19 bases between them. The CDR3 coding sequence is TGCAGCGTTGAATCAGGGACCGCCCGAAAAAAAGAGACCCAGTACTTC. The encoded protein is CSVESGTARKKETQYF.

The rearrangement joins TRBV20-1 to TRBJ1-5; D is undetermined. Trimming took off 2 bases at V and 7 bases at J, with 6 bases between the two ends. The CDR3 extends over 11 amino acids. Germline loops: CDR1 DFQATT, CDR2 SNEGSKA (reference sequence). The CDR3 nucleotides read TGCAGTGCTAGAAGGGTCCAGCCCCAGCATTTT. It is translated as CSARRVQPQHF.

The rearrangement links TRBV14 to TRBJ2-1; 9 bases are shared with TRBD2. V shed 6 bases, J shed 2 bases, and the junction held 23 bases outside the gene matches. The length of the CDR3 is 21 residues. Germline V lookup: CDR1 SGHDN, CDR2 FVKESK. Here the CDR3 DNA reads TGTGCCAGCAGTCCGACTTGGACTAGCGACACCCTACCGGGTCCCTACAATGAGCAGTTCTTC. This codes for CASSPTWTSDTLPGPYNEQFF.

This chain uses TRBV21-1 with TRBJ1-2; the DNA was not used to check the table's D call, TRBD1. TRBV21-1 is noted as a pseudogene. This CDR3 contains 16 residues. CDR3 region: CASSELPGTDNYGYTF. The CDR3 coding sequence is TGTGCCAGCAGCGAACTACCCGGGACAGACAACTATGGCTACACCTTC.

The chain couples TRBV9 to TRBJ2-3; D gene ambiguous. The germline gives CDR1 SGDLS, CDR2 YYNGEE. V was trimmed by 0 bases and J by 2 bases, leaving 10 bases between them. CDR3 length: 15 amino acids. The CDR3 DNA is TGTGCCAGCAGCGTAGGGACCGACGCCACAGATACGCAGTATTTT. Protein: CASSVGTDATDTQYF. Full variable domain (remainder filled in from reference TRBV9 and TRBJ2-3): DSGVTQTPKHLITATGQRVTLRCSPRSGDLSVYWYQQSLDQGLQFLIQYYNGEERAKGNILERFSAQQFPDLHSELNLSSLELGDSALYFCASSVGTDATDTQYFGPGTRLTVL.

This rearrangement joins TRBV19 to TRBJ2-7; D possibly corresponds to TRBD2 (5 bases). The CDR3 loop spans 15 amino acids. Germline V gene lookup returns CDR1 LNHDA and CDR2 SQIVND (reference sequence). V lost 3 bases to trimming and J lost 0 bases, with 12 bases between them. CDR3 loop: CASSILLDFSYEQYF. The CDR3 DNA reads as TGTGCCAGTAGTATCTTATTGGACTTCTCCTACGAGCAGTACTTC.